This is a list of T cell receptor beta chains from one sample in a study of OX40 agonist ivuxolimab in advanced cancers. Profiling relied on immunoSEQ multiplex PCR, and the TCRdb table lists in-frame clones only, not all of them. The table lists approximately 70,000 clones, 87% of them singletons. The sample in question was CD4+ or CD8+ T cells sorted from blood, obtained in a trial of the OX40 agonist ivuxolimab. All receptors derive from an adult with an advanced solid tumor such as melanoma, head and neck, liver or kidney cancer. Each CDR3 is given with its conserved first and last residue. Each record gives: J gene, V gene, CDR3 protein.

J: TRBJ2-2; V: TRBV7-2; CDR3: CASSLVMSGRSGELFF
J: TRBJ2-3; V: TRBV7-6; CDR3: CASSFGTSGVSDTQYF
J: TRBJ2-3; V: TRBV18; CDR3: CASSRTAASGRTTTDTQYF
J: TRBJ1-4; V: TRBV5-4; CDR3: CASSLDGGTNEKLFF
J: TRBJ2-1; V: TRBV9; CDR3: CASSVVYLPNEQFF
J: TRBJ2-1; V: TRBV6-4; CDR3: CASSDSGGVGNEQFF
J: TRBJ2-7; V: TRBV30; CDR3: CAWSVPGTNLDGEQYF
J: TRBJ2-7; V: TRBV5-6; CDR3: CASSLAVQRGSYEQYF
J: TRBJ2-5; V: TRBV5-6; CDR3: CASSRGGLKGREAQYF
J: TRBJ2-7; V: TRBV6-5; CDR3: CASSYSGRGAHEQYF
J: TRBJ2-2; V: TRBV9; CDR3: CASSVGPGELLF
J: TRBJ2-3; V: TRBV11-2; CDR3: CASSSAATSTDTQYF
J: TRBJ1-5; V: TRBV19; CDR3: CASSTPSGQPQHF
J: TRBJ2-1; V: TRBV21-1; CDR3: CASSKRARGTGGGSEQFF
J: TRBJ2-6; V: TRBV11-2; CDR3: CASSLSSGANVLTF
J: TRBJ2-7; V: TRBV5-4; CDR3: CASSLFAASSYEQYF
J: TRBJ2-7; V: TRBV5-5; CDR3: CASSRGQVGSYEQYF
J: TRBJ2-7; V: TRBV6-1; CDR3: CASSDPGVTGEQYF
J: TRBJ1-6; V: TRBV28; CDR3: CASSPGQVVGSPLHF
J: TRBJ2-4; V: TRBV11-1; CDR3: CASSLSIAKNIQYF
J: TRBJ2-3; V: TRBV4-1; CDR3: CASSESSSGRPDTQYF
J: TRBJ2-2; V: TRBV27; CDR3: CASSWGQGISNTGELFF
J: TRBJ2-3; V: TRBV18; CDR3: CASSPQGLSTDTQYF
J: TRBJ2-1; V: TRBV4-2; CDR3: CASSQGGHNEQFF
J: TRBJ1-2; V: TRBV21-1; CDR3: CASSKVVTLDYGYTF
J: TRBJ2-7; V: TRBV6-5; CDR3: CASSGLITYEQYF
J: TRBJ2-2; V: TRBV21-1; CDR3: CASSTTSGGAVGELFF
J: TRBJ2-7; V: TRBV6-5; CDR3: CASSYFGTSGSYEQYF
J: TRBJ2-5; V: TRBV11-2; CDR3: CASSTPGQGMKTQYF
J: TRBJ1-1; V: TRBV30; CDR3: CAWSLRADTEAFF
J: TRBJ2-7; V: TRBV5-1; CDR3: CASSLGTGGYEQYF
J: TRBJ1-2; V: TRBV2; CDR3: CASRAGTGVRGYTF